This T cell receptor (beta chain) was identified during a study of blood T cell repertoires in COVID-19. Looking at the study overall: PBMCs, B-cell-depleted T cells, or T cells were the source of the cDNA or gDNA that made up the material.

Trimming pared 5 bases from V and 0 bases from J, leaving 12 bases between. Germline V gene sequence: CDR1 SGHRS, CDR2 YFSETQ. The CDR3 runs 15 residues. Method: immunoSEQ multiplex PCR; TCRdb's copy keeps in-frame clones and lacks some. The sample has around 620,000 clones, about 87% seen once. The receptor comes from a young woman with acute or convalescent COVID-19. Sequenced input: peripheral blood. The V gene is TRBV5-1, the J gene TRBJ1-3; D remains ambiguous. The CDR3 here is CASSVGSSSGNTIYF. As DNA, the CDR3 is TGCGCCAGCAGTGTCGGTTCGAGCTCTGGAAACACCATATATTTT.